A selection of T cell receptor beta chains follows, all from one sample in a study of cytomegalovirus exposure and HLA in healthy donors. Clones were sequenced by immunoSEQ multiplex PCR, and TCRdb holds only the in-frame ones, with some missing. This table holds 120,000 to 150,000 clones, approximately 80% found once. Sequencing was carried out using PBMCs. These receptors were obtained from a man younger than 40 in good health and CMV-seropositive. Both conserved end residues are part of each CDR3. The D gene is left open where the match is weak. Size tells how often a clone was seen (once, few, many) or the class of an expanded clone, and some rows leave it out.

D gene	V gene	clone size	J gene	CDR3 DNA	CDR3 protein
.	TRBV18	.	TRBJ1-2	TGTGCCAGCTCACCATTATCAGGCAACTATGGCTACACCTTC	CASSPLSGNYGYTF
.	TRBV2	once	TRBJ2-6	TGTGCCAGCAGTGAAAGACTAGCTGGGGCCAACGTCCTGACTTTC	CASSERLAGANVLTF
.	TRBV5-1	.	TRBJ1-5	TGCGCCAGCAGCCTTACCGGGACATCGTCCAACCCCCAGCATTTT	CASSLTGTSSNPQHF
.	TRBV7-2	.	TRBJ2-3	TGTGCCAGCAGCTTAAGCGGGCCTAGCACAGATACGCAGTATTTT	CASSLSGPSTDTQYF
.	TRBV4-1	.	TRBJ2-7	TGCGCCAGCAGCCAGCAAACAGGCCCCCCATACGAGCAGTACTTC	CASSQQTGPPYEQYF
.	TRBV9	.	TRBJ2-5	TGTGCCAGCAACAACAATCAACAGGCGCAACAAGAGACCCAGTACTTC	CASNNNQQAQQETQYF
.	TRBV2	.	TRBJ1-2	TGTGCCAGCAGTGATAGTCCAGGGTTTAGTGGCTACACCTTC	CASSDSPGFSGYTF
TRBD1	TRBV12-5	once	TRBJ2-7	TGTGCTAGTGGTTGGGACAGGATATACGAGCAGTACTTC	CASGWDRIYEQYF
.	TRBV5-1	.	TRBJ2-5	TGCGCCAGCAGCTTGGAGGGCAGGGGTCAGGAGACCCAGTACTTC	CASSLEGRGQETQYF
.	TRBV4-1	.	TRBJ1-5	TGCGCCAGCAGCCAAGAGCGGAGGCCTAGCAATCAGCCCCAGCATTTT	CASSQERRPSNQPQHF
TRBD2	TRBV19	.	TRBJ2-7	TGTGCCACCAGTTCCGCTAGGGGACTAGCCTCCTACGAGCAGTACTTC	CATSSARGLASYEQYF
TRBD2	TRBV19	few	TRBJ2-3	TGTGCCAGTAGTATTAGCGGGGCTAGCACAGATACGCAGTATTTT	CASSISGASTDTQYF
TRBD1	TRBV29-1	.	TRBJ2-2	TGCAGCGCTCAGGGGGAATTCGGGGAGCTGTTTTTT	CSAQGEFGELFF
.	TRBV6-1	.	TRBJ1-4	TGTGCCAGCAGTGTGCGGGGATTTAATGAAAAACTGTTTTTT	CASSVRGFNEKLFF
.	TRBV2	once	TRBJ1-1	TGTGCCAGCAGGATACAGGGTTCCACTGAAGCTTTCTTT	CASRIQGSTEAFF
.	TRBV6-1	.	TRBJ1-4	TGTGCCAGCAGTGAAGGTGGCAGGGTGGAAAAACTGTTTTTT	CASSEGGRVEKLFF
.	TRBV5-1	once	TRBJ1-1	TGCGCCAGCAGCTCTCGGGACGGGAGAAACACTGAAGCTTTCTTT	CASSSRDGRNTEAFF
.	TRBV29-1	.	TRBJ2-3	TGCAGCGTTTACAGGTCCACAGATACGCAGTATTTT	CSVYRSTDTQYF
.	TRBV2	.	TRBJ2-4	TGTGCCAGCAGGGTTGGGGGGGGGCACATTCAGTACTTC	CASRVGGGHIQYF
TRBD2	TRBV27	.	TRBJ2-7	TGTGCCAGCAGTTCTCCTGGGGGTAGCGGGAGCTCCTACGAGCAGTACTTC	CASSSPGGSGSSYEQYF
.	TRBV21-1	.	TRBJ1-5	TGTGCCAGCAGCAGTGAGCTGACAGGGAGAAGGTATGGCAATCAGCCCCAGCATTTT	CASSSELTGRRYGNQPQHF
TRBD2	TRBV6-4	few	TRBJ2-6	TGTGCCAGCAGTGTTGTGGCGGGAGGCTCTGGGGCCAACGTCCTGACTTTC	CASSVVAGGSGANVLTF
.	TRBV7-9	.	TRBJ1-2	TGTGCCAGCAGCCCTCCTAACTATGGCTACACCTTC	CASSPPNYGYTF
.	TRBV29-1	.	TRBJ2-4	TGCAGCGTTGTTGTTGGATCCAAAAACAGTCAGTACTTC	CSVVVGSKNSQYF
.	TRBV6-5	.	TRBJ2-7	TGTGCCAGCAGCTTAGGACAGCCCCGCTCCTACGAGCAGTACTTC	CASSLGQPRSYEQYF
TRBD1	TRBV28	.	TRBJ1-2	TGTGCCAGCAGTTTGGTGGACAGGGAGGGCTATGGCTACACCTTC	CASSLVDREGYGYTF
.	TRBV7-9	.	TRBJ2-3	TGTGCCAGCAGCTCAAGCCACACAGATACGCAGTATTTT	CASSSSHTDTQYF
TRBD1	TRBV25-1	.	TRBJ2-3	TGTGCCAGCAGACAGGGGGAGTTCACAGATACGCAGTATTTT	CASRQGEFTDTQYF
.	TRBV28	.	TRBJ1-5	TGTGCCAGCAGTCCATATCTCAGGGGAAATCTGGGCAATCAGCCCCAGCATTTT	CASSPYLRGNLGNQPQHF
.	TRBV28	.	TRBJ2-1	TGTGCCAGCAGTTACCGGGGGAGCTCCTACAATGAGCAGTTCTTC	CASSYRGSSYNEQFF
.	TRBV18	.	TRBJ2-1	TGTGCCAGCTCACCGCGGGACCACCGGGGAAATGAGCAGTTCTTC	CASSPRDHRGNEQFF
.	TRBV2	.	TRBJ2-2	TGTGCCAGCAGACCCGACAGGGAGGACACCGGGGAGCTGTTTTTT	CASRPDREDTGELFF
TRBD1	TRBV2	.	TRBJ1-4	TGTGCCAGCAGTACAGGGGTCACTAATGAAAAACTGTTTTTT	CASSTGVTNEKLFF
TRBD1	TRBV4-2	.	TRBJ2-3	TGTGCCAGCAGCCAAGATCGGACAGGGAAAGGTACAGATACGCAGTATTTT	CASSQDRTGKGTDTQYF
.	TRBV15	.	TRBJ2-2	TGTGCCACCAGCAGAGAGCGACAGAGTAACACCGGGGAGCTGTTTTTT	CATSRERQSNTGELFF